Presented here are 18 T cell receptor beta chains from one specimen sequenced in a study of blood T cell repertoires in COVID-19. Clones were sequenced by immunoSEQ multiplex PCR, and TCRdb holds only the in-frame ones, with some missing. This table has about 200,000 clones, roughly 86% appearing once. Sequenced input: peripheral blood. These receptors were taken from a man aged 18-30 years with active or convalescent COVID-19.

V is TRBV9 and J is TRBJ2-3; the match to TRBD2 covers 11 bases. V lost 4 bases, J lost 4 bases, and 5 bases stayed unmatched. This CDR3 has 15 amino acids. The germline V gene has CDR1 SGDLS and CDR2 YYNGEE. CDR3 DNA: TGTGCCAGCAGCACCCGACTAGCGGGACCAGATACGCAGTATTTT. Translating gives CASSTRLAGPDTQYF.

The rearrangement uses TRBV5-1 and TRBJ1-6; D ambiguous. There are 17 residues in the CDR3. In germline, CDR1 is SGHRS, CDR2 YFSETQ. V lost 4 bases, J lost 0 bases, and 14 bases lay in between. The CDR3 loop reads CASSRSIESSYNSPLHF. DNA for the CDR3: TGCGCCAGCAGCCGGAGTATTGAAAGCTCCTATAATTCACCCCTCCACTTT.

This chain uses TRBV7-3 with TRBJ1-1; 8 bases are shared with TRBD1. Trimming at V came to 5 bases and at J to 3 bases, leaving 5 bases not matched to a gene. CDR3 length: 14 residues. Germline V gene sequence: CDR1 SGHTA, CDR2 FQGTGA. In nucleotides, the CDR3 is TGTGCCAGCAGCACCCAGGGGGCCTACACTGAAGCTTTCTTT. It yields the protein CASSTQGAYTEAFF.

The chain uses TRBV29-1 and TRBJ2-7, with 7 bases that match TRBD1. Germline V gives CDR1 SQVTM, CDR2 ANQGSEA. The V segment lost 5 bases and the J segment 3 bases; nucleotides outside the gene matches: 4. The CDR3 is 12 amino acids. The CDR3 reads CSVSDRDYEQYF. The CDR3 region has the DNA TGCAGCGTTTCCGACAGGGACTACGAGCAGTACTTC.

The chain links TRBV5-1 to TRBJ1-1, with 9 bases fitting TRBD1. Looked up from germline, CDR1 is SGHRS and CDR2 is YFSETQ. Losses at the gene ends were 2 bases for V and 5 bases for J; bases not matched to a gene: 10. The CDR3 totals 16 residues. The CDR3 DNA follows: TGCGCCAGCAGCTTCGGACAGGGGAAGTCAGGAACTGAAGCTTTCTTT. It translates to CASSFGQGKSGTEAFF.

The rearrangement uses TRBV7-9 and TRBJ1-3; D gene ambiguous. Germline values: CDR1 SEHNR, CDR2 FQNEAQ (reference sequence). Trimming took off 5 bases at V and 0 bases at J, with 8 bases between the two ends. This CDR3 spans 14 amino acids. The CDR3 bases are TGTGCCAGCAGCCGCCAGAACTCTGGAAACACCATATATTTT. It is translated as CASSRQNSGNTIYF.

The J gene is TRBJ1-4, the V gene TRBV5-5; possible D gene TRBD1, 6 bases. Germline loops: CDR1 SGHKS, CDR2 YYEKEE (reference sequence). Deletions cut 1 base from V and 2 bases from J, with 15 bases between. CDR3 length: 17 amino acids. Here the CDR3 DNA reads TGTGCCAGCAGCTTGAGGGGGATGCTTGCGACTAATGAAAAACTGTTTTTT. Its protein is CASSLRGMLATNEKLFF.

The V call is TRBV19, the J call TRBJ1-4, with 9 bases fitting TRBD1. The CDR3 sequence is 16 residues long. Trimming at V came to 5 bases and at J to 11 bases, leaving 15 bases not matched to a gene. In germline, CDR1 is LNHDA, CDR2 SQIVND (reference sequence). The CDR3 spells CASSGRQGGETEKLFF. In nucleotides, the CDR3 is TGTGCCAGTAGTGGCCGACAGGGGGGAGAAACGGAGAAACTGTTTTTT.

In its sample, this clone was seen a few times. The genes are TRBV7-3 and TRBJ1-6; D is undetermined. The germline CDR1 and CDR2 sequences are SGHTA and FQGTGA. The CDR3 spans 15 residues. Trimming pared 5 bases from V and 6 bases from J, leaving 14 bases between. The CDR3 sequence is CASSPGPEGNSPLHF. The CDR3 DNA follows: TGTGCCAGCAGCCCAGGACCGGAGGGTAATTCACCCCTCCACTTT.

V and J are TRBV6-5 and TRBJ1-5; TRBD1 might be the D (5 bases). Deletions cut 0 bases from V and 7 bases from J, with 13 bases between. Per germline, CDR1 MNHEY and CDR2 SVGAGI. CDR3 length equals 15 residues. The DNA of the CDR3 is TGTGCCAGCAGTTACTCGGGAGGGACGGGCCAGCCCCAGCATTTT. Protein: CASSYSGGTGQPQHF.

J is TRBJ1-2 and V is TRBV15; 8 nucleotides agree with TRBD1. The CDR3 contains 16 residues. Trimming cost V 5 bases and J 4 bases; bases outside gene matches: 12. Germline V gene data show CDR1 as LNHNV and CDR2 as YYDKDF (reference sequence). The CDR3 here is CATSSTPLTGVYGYTF. CDR3 DNA: TGTGCCACCAGCTCGACTCCACTGACAGGGGTCTATGGCTACACCTTC.

The V call is TRBV7-8, the J call TRBJ1-3; a weak D match, TRBD1 (5 bases). CDR3 length: 14 residues. V lost 5 bases and J lost 3, with 11 bases in between. Germline-derived CDR1 and CDR2 are SGHVS and FQNEAQ. This CDR3 reads CASSRVGGGNTIYF. The CDR3, as DNA: TGTGCCAGCAGCCGCGTGGGGGGTGGAAACACCATATATTTT.

V gene TRBV7-2 combines with J gene TRBJ2-7, with 13 bases lining up with TRBD2. This CDR3 region has 16 residues. Germline CDR1 SGHTA, CDR2 FQGNSA. Trimming at V came to 0 bases and at J to 6 bases, leaving 5 bases not matched to a gene. The CDR3 DNA sequence: TGTGCCAGCAGCTTAGCCCCGGGACTAGCGGGAAGCGAGCAGTACTTC. This codes for CASSLAPGLAGSEQYF.

This rearrangement joins TRBV6-5 to TRBJ1-2; D is undetermined. The CDR3 has 13 residues. With 7 bases removed from V and 4 bases from J, the gap between germline ends came to 13 bases. Germline V gene lookup returns CDR1 MNHEY and CDR2 SVGAGI. The CDR3 is CASNTPGTYGYTF. In DNA form, the CDR3 reads TGTGCCAGCAACACTCCAGGAACCTATGGCTACACCTTC.

The rearrangement links TRBV5-1 to TRBJ2-7, with TRBD2 matching 7 bases. V lost 0 bases, J lost 2 bases, and 2 bases stayed unmatched. The CDR3 contains 14 residues. Germline loops: CDR1 SGHRS, CDR2 YFSETQ. CDR3 in amino acids: CASSLAGGPYEQYF. The CDR3 region has the DNA TGCGCCAGCAGCTTGGCGGGGGGACCCTACGAGCAGTACTTC.

The rearrangement uses TRBV11-2 and TRBJ2-3, with 7 bases lining up with TRBD2. The germline CDR1 and CDR2 sequences are SGHAT and FQNNGV. The CDR3 runs 13 residues. The V and J ends lost 5 bases and 6 bases, in that order; junction bases with no gene match: 5. The CDR3, as DNA: TGTGCCAGCAGCCTGATACTAGCGGATACGCAGTATTTT. Translating it yields CASSLILADTQYF.

The rearrangement uses TRBV11-2 and TRBJ2-7; D may be TRBD2 (6 bases). Between the trimmed V and J ends, which lost 3 bases and 2 bases, there was a span of 11 bases. The CDR3 has 14 amino acids. CDR1 is SGHAT and CDR2 is FQNNGV in the germline V gene. CDR3 nucleotide sequence: TGTGCCAGCAGCTTCGGGGGTTCTACCTACGAGCAGTACTTC. Translation: CASSFGGSTYEQYF. The full variable domain, completed using reference TRBV11-2 and TRBJ2-7, is EAGVAQSPRYKIIEKRQSVAFWCNPISGHATLYWYQQILGQGPKLLIQFQNNGVVDDSQLPKDRFSAERLKGVDSTLKIQPAKLEDSAVYLCASSFGGSTYEQYFGPGTRLTVT.

The chain combines TRBV4-1 with TRBJ2-1; maybe TRBD2 (5 bases). The CDR3 is made up of 15 amino acids. Per germline, CDR1 MGHRA and CDR2 YSYEKL. V was trimmed by 1 base and J by 2 bases, leaving 9 bases between them. As DNA, the CDR3 is TGCGCCAGCAGCCAAGGGCCTAGCCCCTACAATGAGCAGTTCTTC. Residues: CASSQGPSPYNEQFF.